This TCR beta chain emerged from a study of blood T cell repertoires in COVID-19. On the study more broadly: Sites across the United States, Italy and Spain contributed samples from acute and convalescent COVID-19. T cells, B-cell-depleted T cells, or PBMCs provided the cDNA or gDNA that served as material.

V was trimmed by 8 bases and J by 4 bases, leaving 17 bases between them. Germline CDR1 reads MRHNA; CDR2 reads SNTAGT. CDR3 length: 14 amino acids. Study processing details: Scientists estimated how many nucleated cells there were by amplifying reference gene primers. Produced via immunoSEQ multiplex PCR; TCRdb's table is partial and in-frame only. For V, J and clone size, that table is used; D and trimming come from the DNA. Among around 270,000 clones listed, more than 85% were seen once. The sample taken for sequencing was peripheral blood. This receptor was obtained from a person between 18 and 30 years old with COVID-19, enrolled during active disease. The genes are TRBV6-4 and TRBJ1-2, with D possibly being TRBD1 (6 bases). The CDR3 loop reads CASPLRGEGYGYTF. The CDR3 nucleotides read TGTGCCAGCCCCCTCAGGGGCGAGGGCTATGGCTACACCTTC.